This TCR beta chain was captured in a study of cytomegalovirus exposure and HLA in healthy donors. General study points: Earlier analysis yielded a pattern in which most TCR beta V segments were productive about 87% or about 30% of the time. The study recorded about 150 TCR beta chains that were cytomegalovirus-associated. Later analysis found that TCR beta chains associated with HLA were more clonally expanded than other, equally common chains.

With regard to this clone: Its antigen is unknown.

CDR1 is MDHEN, CDR2 SYDVKM, per germline. CDR3 length equals 18 residues. V lost 4 bases, J lost 8 bases, and 27 bases lay in between. The PCR used 60 Vbeta and 13 Jbeta primers. The authors' processing: The authors later counted 65 million to 80 million unique TCR beta chains, 8.5 million to 13 million of them shared. TCRdb's copy holds only in-frame clones and misses some; the assay was immunoSEQ multiplex PCR. V and J calls plus clone size are reproduced from that table; the DNA served to infer D and trimming. The sample lists over 75,000 clones, 82% occurring once. The gene calls are TRBV28 and TRBJ2-1; a possible D gene is TRBD2 (6 bases). The sequence was collected from a man aged 30 to 39 in good health and CMV-seropositive. Sequencing was performed on PBMCs. The CDR3 DNA sequence: TGTGCCAGCAGTTCTCCTGGGACTTTCCCCCCCCTGGGTGATGAGCAGTTCTTC. It encodes CASSSPGTFPPLGDEQFF.